The TCR beta chain under discussion was sequenced for a study of regulatory T cells in long-lasting Graves disease. Study-wide points: Samples came from peripheral blood alone, without thyroid tissue.

Arm-PCR with iRepertoire HTBI primers amplified the CDR3 regions for these TCR beta libraries. MiXCR, run by TCRdb on the multiplex PCR reads, gives a single entry per CDR3 protein. The sample has hundreds of thousands of distinct CDR3 sequences, roughly a sixth seen once; the top ten hold 25% to 30%. Comment on this clonotype: Antigen unknown.

Trimming took off 6 bases at V and 1 base at J, with 10 bases between the two ends. Germline V CDR1 and CDR2: DFQATT, SNEGSKA (reference sequence). The CDR3 has 13 amino acids. Time point: newly diagnosed GD, antithyroid drugs for less than 3 months. PBMCs provided the RNA from which the TCR library was made. This same sample was also taken into another study, of T cells in Graves' hyperthyroidism and ophthalmopathy. Turning to that study: Researchers ran a first-round RT-PCR on the TCR CDR3 using the HTBI primer set. Also found in blood were most expanded thyroid clonotypes above 0.001. A model of 13 V-J features distinguished ophthalmopathy from stable hyperthyroidism.

This material consisted of peripheral blood mononuclear cells (PBMCs), taken at new diagnosis, from a patient treated with antithyroid drugs. The V gene is TRBV20-1, the J gene TRBJ1-5; possibly TRBD1 for D (6 bases). The sequence came from a man in his forties with Graves disease. DNA of the CDR3: TGCAGTGCCCCAGGGGCAAGCAATCAGCCCCAGCATTTT. This codes for CSAPGASNQPQHF.